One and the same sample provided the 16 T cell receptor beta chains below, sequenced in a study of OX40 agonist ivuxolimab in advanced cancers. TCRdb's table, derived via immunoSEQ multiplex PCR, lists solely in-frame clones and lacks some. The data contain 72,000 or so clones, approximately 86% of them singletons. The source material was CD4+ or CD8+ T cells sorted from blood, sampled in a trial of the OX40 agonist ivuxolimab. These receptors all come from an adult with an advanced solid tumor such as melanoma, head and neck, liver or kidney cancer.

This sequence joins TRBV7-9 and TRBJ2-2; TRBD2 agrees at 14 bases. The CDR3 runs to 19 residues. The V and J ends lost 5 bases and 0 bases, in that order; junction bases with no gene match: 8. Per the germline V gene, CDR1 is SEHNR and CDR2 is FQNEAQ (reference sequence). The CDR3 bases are TGTGCCAGCAGCCGAATAGGGACTAGCGGGAGCGCGAACACCGGGGAGCTGTTTTTT. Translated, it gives CASSRIGTSGSANTGELFF.

DNA of the CDR3: TGTGCCAGCAGCTCCTTCTCTGGAAACACCATATATTTT. Residues: CASSSFSGNTIYF. V is TRBV7-2 and J is TRBJ1-3; D gene ambiguous. The length of the CDR3 is 13 residues. Per germline, CDR1 SGHTA and CDR2 FQGNSA. Deletions cut 4 bases from V and 0 bases from J, with 4 bases between.

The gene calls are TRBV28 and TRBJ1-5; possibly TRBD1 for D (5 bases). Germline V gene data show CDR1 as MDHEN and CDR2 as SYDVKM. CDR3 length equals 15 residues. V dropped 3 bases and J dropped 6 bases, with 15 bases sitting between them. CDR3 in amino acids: CASSFIHSGPQPQHF. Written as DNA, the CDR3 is TGTGCCAGCAGTTTCATCCATTCGGGGCCTCAGCCCCAGCATTTT. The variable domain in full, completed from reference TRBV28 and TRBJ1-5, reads DVKVTQSSRYLVKRTGEKVFLECVQDMDHENMFWYRQDPGLGLRLIYFSYDVKMKEKGDIPEGYSVSREKKERFSLILESASTNQTSMYLCASSFIHSGPQPQHFGDGTRLSIL.

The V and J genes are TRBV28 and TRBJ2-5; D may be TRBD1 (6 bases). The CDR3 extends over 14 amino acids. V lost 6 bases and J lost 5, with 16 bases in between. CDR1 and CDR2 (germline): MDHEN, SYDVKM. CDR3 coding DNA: TGTGCCAGCAGCAACCCACAGGGTCGGGAGACCCAGTACTTC. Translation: CASSNPQGRETQYF.

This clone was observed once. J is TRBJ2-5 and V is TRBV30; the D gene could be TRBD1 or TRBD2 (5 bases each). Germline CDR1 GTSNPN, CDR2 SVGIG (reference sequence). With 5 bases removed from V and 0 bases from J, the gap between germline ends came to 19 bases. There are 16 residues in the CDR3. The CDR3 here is CAWLLAGTVYQETQYF. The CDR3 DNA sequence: TGTGCCTGGTTGTTGGCCGGGACGGTGTACCAAGAGACCCAGTACTTC.

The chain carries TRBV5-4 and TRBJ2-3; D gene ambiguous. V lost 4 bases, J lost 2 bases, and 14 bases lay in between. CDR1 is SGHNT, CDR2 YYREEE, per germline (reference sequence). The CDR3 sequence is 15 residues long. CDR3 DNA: TGTGCCAGCAGCAACCGTACCAAGGCCACAGATACGCAGTATTTT. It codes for CASSNRTKATDTQYF.

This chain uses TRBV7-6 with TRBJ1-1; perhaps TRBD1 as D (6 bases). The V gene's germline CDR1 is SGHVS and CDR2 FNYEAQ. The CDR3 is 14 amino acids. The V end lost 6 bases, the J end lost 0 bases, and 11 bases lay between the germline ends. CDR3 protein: CASRQGGVNTEAFF. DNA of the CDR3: TGTGCCAGCAGACAAGGGGGGGTGAACACTGAAGCTTTCTTT. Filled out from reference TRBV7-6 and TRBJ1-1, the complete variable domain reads GAGVSQSPRYKVTKRGQDVALRCDPISGHVSLYWYRQALGQGPEFLTYFNYEAQQDKSGLPNDRFSAERPEGSISTLTIQRTEQRDSAMYRCASRQGGVNTEAFFGQGTRLTVV.

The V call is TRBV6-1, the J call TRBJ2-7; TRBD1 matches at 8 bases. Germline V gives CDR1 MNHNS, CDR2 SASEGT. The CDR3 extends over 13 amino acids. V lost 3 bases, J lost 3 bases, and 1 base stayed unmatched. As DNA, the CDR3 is TGTGCCAGCAGTGAGGACAGGGTCTACGAGCAGTACTTC. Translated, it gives CASSEDRVYEQYF.

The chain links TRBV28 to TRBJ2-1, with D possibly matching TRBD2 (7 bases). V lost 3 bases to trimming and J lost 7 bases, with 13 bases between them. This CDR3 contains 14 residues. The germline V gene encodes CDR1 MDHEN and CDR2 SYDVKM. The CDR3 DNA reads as TGTGCCAGCAGTTTCCGGCGGGGGCTGAATGAGCAGTTCTTC. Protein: CASSFRRGLNEQFF.

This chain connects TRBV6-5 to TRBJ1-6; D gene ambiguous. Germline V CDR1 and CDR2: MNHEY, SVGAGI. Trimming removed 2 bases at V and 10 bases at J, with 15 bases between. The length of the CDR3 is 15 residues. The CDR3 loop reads CASSYLFRGISPLHF. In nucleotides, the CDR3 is TGTGCCAGCAGTTACCTCTTTCGGGGTATCTCACCCCTCCACTTT.

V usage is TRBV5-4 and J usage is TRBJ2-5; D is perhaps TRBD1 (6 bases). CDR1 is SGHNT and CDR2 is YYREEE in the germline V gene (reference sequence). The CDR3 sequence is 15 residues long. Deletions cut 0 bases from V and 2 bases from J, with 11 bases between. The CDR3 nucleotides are TGTGCCAGCAGCTTGGATCTTGGACAGCAAGAGACCCAGTACTTC. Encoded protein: CASSLDLGQQETQYF.

The CDR3: CASRLGQSYEQYF. In DNA, the CDR3 is TGCGCCAGCAGACTGGGACAGTCCTACGAGCAGTACTTC. The chain recombines TRBV5-1 with TRBJ2-7, with TRBD1 identical over 7 bases. Per the germline V gene, CDR1 is SGHRS and CDR2 is YFSETQ. The CDR3 extends over 13 amino acids. The trim removed 5 bases at V and 1 base at J, leaving 3 bases unmatched.

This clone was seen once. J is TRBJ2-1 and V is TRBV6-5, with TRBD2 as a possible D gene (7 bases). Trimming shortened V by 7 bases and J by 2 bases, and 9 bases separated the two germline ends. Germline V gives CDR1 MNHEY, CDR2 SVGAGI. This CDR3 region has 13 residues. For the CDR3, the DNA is TGTGCCAGCAAGGGGGGGCCCTACAATGAGCAGTTCTTC. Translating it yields CASKGGPYNEQFF.

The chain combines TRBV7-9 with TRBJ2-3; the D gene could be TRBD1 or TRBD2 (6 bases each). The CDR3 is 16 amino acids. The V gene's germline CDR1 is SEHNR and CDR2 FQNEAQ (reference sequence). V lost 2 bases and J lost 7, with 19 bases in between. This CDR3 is CASSLTWGASGYTQYF. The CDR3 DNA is TGTGCCAGCAGCTTAACGTGGGGGGCTTCTGGCTATACGCAGTATTTT.

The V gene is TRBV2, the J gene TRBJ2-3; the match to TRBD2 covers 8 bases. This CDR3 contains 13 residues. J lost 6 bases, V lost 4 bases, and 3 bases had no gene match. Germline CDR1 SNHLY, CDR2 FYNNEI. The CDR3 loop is CASSGGLDDTQYF. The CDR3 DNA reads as TGTGCCAGCAGTGGGGGACTAGACGATACGCAGTATTTT.

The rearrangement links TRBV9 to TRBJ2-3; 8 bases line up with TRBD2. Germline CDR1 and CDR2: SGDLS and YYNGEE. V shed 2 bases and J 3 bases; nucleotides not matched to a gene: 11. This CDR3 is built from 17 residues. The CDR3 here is CASSVLPPGLGTDTQYF. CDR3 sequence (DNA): TGTGCCAGCAGCGTCCTCCCACCGGGACTAGGTACAGATACGCAGTATTTT. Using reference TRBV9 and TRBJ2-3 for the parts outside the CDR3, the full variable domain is DSGVTQTPKHLITATGQRVTLRCSPRSGDLSVYWYQQSLDQGLQFLIQYYNGEERAKGNILERFSAQQFPDLHSELNLSSLELGDSALYFCASSVLPPGLGTDTQYFGPGTRLTVL.